Listed below are T cell receptor beta chains from one sample, sequenced in a study of OX40 agonist ivuxolimab in advanced cancers. Repertoires were generated with immunoSEQ multiplex PCR, while TCRdb's copy carries only in-frame clones and drops some. Among approximately 37,000 clones, 65% to 75% were seen once, and the ten largest hold around 21%. The sample was CD4+ or CD8+ T cells sorted from blood, taken in a trial of the OX40 agonist ivuxolimab. The receptors originated from an adult with an advanced solid tumor such as melanoma, head and neck, liver or kidney cancer. CDR3s leave out the opening cysteine and the closing phenylalanine or tryptophan. Size is stated for part of the rows, as once, few or many counts, or as a class when the clone is expanded.

size: few; V: TRBV2; length: 13; J: TRBJ1-2; CDR3: ASSEEAGPSYGYT
size: .; V: TRBV6-1; length: 11; J: TRBJ1-1; CDR3: ASGPSQGTEAF
size: .; V: TRBV10-3; length: 11; J: TRBJ1-3; CDR3: ATSTVSGNTIY
size: .; V: TRBV6-5; length: 12; J: TRBJ2-2; CDR3: ASSQGANTGELF
size: few; V: TRBV6-1; length: 12; J: TRBJ1-6; CDR3: ASKGIGDNSPLH
size: .; V: TRBV6-5; length: 12; J: TRBJ1-1; CDR3: ASSYSRGFTEAF
size: .; V: TRBV6-6; length: 12; J: TRBJ1-3; CDR3: ASTFEVRTNTIY
size: .; V: TRBV10-3; length: 12; J: TRBJ2-2; CDR3: ATWDDANTGELF
size: .; V: TRBV6-5; length: 11; J: TRBJ2-2; CDR3: ASSPRGAGELF
size: .; V: TRBV2; length: 12; J: TRBJ1-1; CDR3: ASSVGRANTEAF
size: few; V: TRBV5-6; length: 16; J: TRBJ2-1; CDR3: ASSLAAYKNKRYNEQF
size: few; V: TRBV7-2; length: 15; J: TRBJ2-3; CDR3: ASSDRGLAGGPRTQY
size: .; V: TRBV5-1; length: 14; J: TRBJ1-6; CDR3: ASTPGGTVVDSPLH
size: few; V: TRBV30; length: 13; J: TRBJ1-1; CDR3: AWSVLRGLSTEAF
size: .; V: TRBV29-1; length: 14; J: TRBJ2-3; CDR3: SVEDRYSGRTDTQY
size: hyperexpanded; V: TRBV7-9; length: 13; J: TRBJ1-3; CDR3: ASSLTTYSGNTIY
size: .; V: TRBV10-3; length: 11; J: TRBJ1-5; CDR3: AISEESNQPQH
size: .; V: TRBV10-1; length: 13; J: TRBJ2-1; CDR3: ASHPGTEPYNEQF
size: .; V: TRBV5-1; length: 12; J: TRBJ1-3; CDR3: ASSTGRPGNTIY
size: .; V: TRBV19; length: 13; J: TRBJ1-1; CDR3: ASSMQGAGNTEAF
size: .; V: TRBV7-2; length: 12; J: TRBJ1-5; CDR3: ASGLYSYNQPQH
size: .; V: TRBV7-2; length: 14; J: TRBJ2-3; CDR3: ASSLGGGRGADTQY
size: few; V: TRBV14; length: 11; J: TRBJ1-2; CDR3: ASSRIQGDGYT
size: .; V: TRBV9; length: 13; J: TRBJ2-4; CDR3: ASSPGLEHGNIQY
size: .; V: TRBV30; length: 13; J: TRBJ1-6; CDR3: AWGLSGTGGSPLH
size: .; V: TRBV7-9; length: 14; J: TRBJ2-2; CDR3: ASSLASSGATGELF
size: medium-sized; V: TRBV19; length: 12; J: TRBJ1-2; CDR3: ASSIGVGTGLYT
size: .; V: TRBV28; length: 12; J: TRBJ1-3; CDR3: ASSLGESGNTIY
size: few; V: TRBV7-9; length: 13; J: TRBJ2-5; CDR3: ASSSERTAEETQY
size: .; V: TRBV11-3; length: 10; J: TRBJ2-2; CDR3: ASSPPWGELF
size: .; V: TRBV7-7; length: 11; J: TRBJ2-7; CDR3: ASSPSRGYEQY
size: .; V: TRBV18; length: 12; J: TRBJ2-5; CDR3: ASSPPKVAGEHY
size: .; V: TRBV6-5; length: 14; J: TRBJ2-3; CDR3: ASSYSGGGGADTQY
size: .; V: TRBV7-2; length: 15; J: TRBJ1-2; CDR3: ASSFAGTGGSNYGYT
size: .; V: TRBV2; length: 12; J: TRBJ1-2; CDR3: ASSGGRSNYGYT
size: .; V: TRBV6-4; length: 13; J: TRBJ2-3; CDR3: ASSALAGGPDTQY
size: once; V: TRBV4-2; length: 12; J: TRBJ1-6; CDR3: ASSSPDRHSPLH
size: few; V: TRBV21-1; length: 14; J: TRBJ1-5; CDR3: ASSPSTRYSNQPQH
size: .; V: TRBV2; length: 13; J: TRBJ2-3; CDR3: ASSEVSLAPDTQY